This note documents a single T cell receptor (beta chain) sequence. The antigen is unknown. With a much larger clone just one base away, this may be a read error. The CDR3 is made up of 15 amino acids. The V gene's germline CDR1 is SGDLS and CDR2 YYNGEE. This specimen comes from a study of T-cell reconstitution after alpha-beta-depleted transplantation in children. The study, taken as a whole, reports: Several hundred expanded graft clones reportedly gave rise to the alpha-beta T cells present about two months after transplant. T-cell counts and diversity were attributed mostly to newly produced T cells one year after transplant.

The library targeted TCRbeta and was prepared with unique molecular identifiers. MiXCR, applied by TCRdb to the PCR reads, yields one record per CDR3 protein. The table records fewer than 550,000 distinct CDR3 sequences, about 10% of them present only once. The sample consisted of PBMCs, taken before TCRalphabeta/CD19-depleted stem cell transplant. The rearrangement links TRBV9 to TRBJ2-7, with D possibly TRBD1 on 7 matching bases. This sequence originates from a child aged 2-15 years with inherited bone marrow failure, due to receive a stem cell transplant. CDR3 loop: CASSPGGTPEEEQHF. The CDR3, as DNA: TGTGCCAGCAGCCCAGGGGGGACTCCGGAGGAGGAGCAGCACTTC. Based on the CDR3 plus reference TRBV9 and TRBJ2-7, the full variable domain is DSGVTQTPKHLITATGQRVTLRCSPRSGDLSVYWYQQSLDQGLQFLIQYYNGEERAKGNILERFSAQQFPDLHSELNLSSLELGDSALYFCASSPGGTPEEEQHFGPGTRLTVT.